This T cell receptor (beta chain) was found in a study of T cells after yellow fever vaccination. About the research overall: Each low-cell-number fraction was prepared by means of SMART-Seq v4 Ultra Low Input. Study outcomes and limitations: A limited proportion of clonotypes was detected within both the CD4 and CD8 compartments. Subsequent to the booster, the majority of primary-vaccination clones reappeared (less than 97% CD4, 80% to 90% CD8).

In the case of this clonotype: Its matching antigen is unknown.

The germline CDR1 and CDR2 sequences are SGHRS and YFSETQ. The CDR3 runs to 16 residues. The ends were cut back, 1 base at V and 3 bases at J, with 16 bases in the middle. Template switching with 5'RACE generated the TCR cDNA and added a universal primer site and UMIs. MiXCR, applied by TCRdb to the 5' RACE reads, yields one record per CDR3 protein. Found here are fewer than 650,000 distinct CDR3 sequences, around a fifth of them singletons; the top ten hold roughly 16%. The input for sequencing was PBMCs, taken about 20 days after the first yellow fever vaccination. The TCR sequence derives from a young man who received the YFV17D yellow fever vaccine. The chain couples TRBV5-1 to TRBJ1-1, with D perhaps TRBD1 (5 bases). For the CDR3, the DNA is TGCGCCAGCAGCTTGTCGTCCGGGGGTCGGGACACTGAAGCTTTCTTT. Translation: CASSLSSGGRDTEAFF. The full variable domain, rest sourced from reference TRBV5-1 and TRBJ1-1, is KAGVTQTPRYLIKTRGQQVTLSCSPISGHRSVSWYQQTPGQGLQFLFEYFSETQRNKGNFPGRFSGRQFSNSRSEMNVSTLELGDSALYLCASSLSSGGRDTEAFFGQGTRLTVV.